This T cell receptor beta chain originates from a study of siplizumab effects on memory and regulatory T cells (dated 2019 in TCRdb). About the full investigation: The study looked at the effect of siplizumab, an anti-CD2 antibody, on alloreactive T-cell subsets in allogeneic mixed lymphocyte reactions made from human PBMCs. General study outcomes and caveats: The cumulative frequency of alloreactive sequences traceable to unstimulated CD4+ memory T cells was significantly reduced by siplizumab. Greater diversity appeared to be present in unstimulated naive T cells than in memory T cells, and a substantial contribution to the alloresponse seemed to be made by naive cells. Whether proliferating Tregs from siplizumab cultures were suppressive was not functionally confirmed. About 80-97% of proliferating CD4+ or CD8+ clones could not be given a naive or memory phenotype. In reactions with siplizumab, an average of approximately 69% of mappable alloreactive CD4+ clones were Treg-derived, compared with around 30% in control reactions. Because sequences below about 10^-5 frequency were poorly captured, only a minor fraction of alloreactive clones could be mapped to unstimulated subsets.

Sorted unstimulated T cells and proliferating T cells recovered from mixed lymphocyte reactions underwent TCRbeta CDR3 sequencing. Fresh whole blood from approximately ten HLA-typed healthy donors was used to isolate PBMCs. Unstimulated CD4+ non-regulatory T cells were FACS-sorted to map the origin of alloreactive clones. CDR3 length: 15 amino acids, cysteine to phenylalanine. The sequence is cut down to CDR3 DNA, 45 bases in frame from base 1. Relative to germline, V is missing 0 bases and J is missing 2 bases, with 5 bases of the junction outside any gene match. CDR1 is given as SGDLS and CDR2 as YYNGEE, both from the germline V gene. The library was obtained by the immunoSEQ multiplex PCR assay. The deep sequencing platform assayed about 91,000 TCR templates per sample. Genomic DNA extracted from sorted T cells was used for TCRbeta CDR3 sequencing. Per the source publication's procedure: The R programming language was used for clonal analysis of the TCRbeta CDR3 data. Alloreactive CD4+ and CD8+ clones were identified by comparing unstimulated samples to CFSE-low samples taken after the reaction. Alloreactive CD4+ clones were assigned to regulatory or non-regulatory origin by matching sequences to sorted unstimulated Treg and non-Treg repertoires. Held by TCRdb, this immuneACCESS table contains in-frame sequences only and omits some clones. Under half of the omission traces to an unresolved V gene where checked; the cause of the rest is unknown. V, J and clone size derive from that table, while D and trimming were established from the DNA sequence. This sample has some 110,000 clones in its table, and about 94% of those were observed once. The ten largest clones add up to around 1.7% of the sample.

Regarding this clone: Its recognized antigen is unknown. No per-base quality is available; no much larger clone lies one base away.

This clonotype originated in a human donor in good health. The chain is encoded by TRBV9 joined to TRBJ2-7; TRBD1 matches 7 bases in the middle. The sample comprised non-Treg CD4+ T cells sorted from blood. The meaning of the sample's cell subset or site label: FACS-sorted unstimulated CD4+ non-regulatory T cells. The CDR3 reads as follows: CASSVEERGPYEQYF. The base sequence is TGTGCCAGCAGCGTAGAGGAGAGGGGGCCCTACGAGCAGTACTTC. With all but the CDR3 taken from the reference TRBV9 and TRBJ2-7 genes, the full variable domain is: DSGVTQTPKHLITATGQRVTLRCSPRSGDLSVYWYQQSLDQGLQFLIQYYNGEERAKGNILERFSAQQFPDLHSELNLSSLELGDSALYFCASSVEERGPYEQYFGPGTRLTVT.